This T cell receptor (beta chain) was identified during a study of Graves' ophthalmopathy and Graves' hyperthyroidism (dated by TCRdb to the late 2010s). For the wider study: Peripheral blood was collected at initial diagnosis, before any treatment. The study used TCR beta repertoire signatures to distinguish Graves' ophthalmopathy from Graves' hyperthyroidism and to predict progression to ophthalmopathy. Following sample collection, hyperthyroidism patients were given methimazole at a starting dose of 30 mg daily, and ophthalmopathy patients were given high-dose intravenous methylprednisolone. In total, approximately 130 blood samples were TCR-sequenced: 43 ophthalmopathy, around 75 hyperthyroidism and approximately 17 hyperthyroidism-to-ophthalmopathy patients. For independent validation, a separate cohort was made up of 18 hyperthyroidism patients plus 17 patients who later progressed from hyperthyroidism to ophthalmopathy. The 95 to 100 discovery patients were randomly split 7:3 into training and test sets. In five to seven hyperthyroidism patients, T-cell repertoires of thyroid tissue and blood were compared. To explore V-J signatures that distinguish ophthalmopathy from hyperthyroidism, a discovery set of more than 90 patients was enrolled, made up of 43 with ophthalmopathy and around 60 with stable hyperthyroidism. What the authors observed across the whole study: No statistical method was used to predetermine the sample size, and group allocation was not hidden from the investigators. Most expanded thyroid clonotypes with a frequency above 0.001 also appeared in blood, which suggests that blood repertoires may reflect the immune response in the thyroid. In validation, the model predicted ophthalmopathy progression with about 70% sensitivity and roughly 72% specificity; some 13 predicted patients were CT-confirmed with GO in a median of 6.5 months. Ophthalmopathy was separated from stable hyperthyroidism by the 13-signature model with around 89% sensitivity and about 83% specificity in cross-validation and with 80%/75% in the test set.

Ophthalmopathy patients had moderately to severely active disease, Clinical Activity Score of at least 3, NOSPECS grade of at least 4, and disease duration under 3 months. Patients with other autoimmune diseases, uncontrolled infections, pregnancy or lactation were excluded. Diagnosis relied on clinical symptoms, serum thyroxine, TRAb, thyroid ultrasound and orbital computed tomography. Using Ficoll-Paque density gradient centrifugation, PBMCs were isolated from approximately 11 ml of fresh peripheral blood. Total RNA was extracted with Trizol reagent and quality-checked on an Agilent 2100 Bioanalyzer. Looking up the germline V gene (reference sequence) yields CDR1 MNHEY and CDR2 SMNVEV. V is trimmed back by 5 bases and J by 3 bases, and the junction contains 7 bases that no gene match accounts for. The CDR3 sequence holds 14 residues, the cysteine and phenylalanine included. Only the CDR3 region is kept as DNA, spanning 42 bases read in frame from base 1.

TCR beta CDR3 regions were amplified from RNA transcripts for repertoire sequencing. The first round of RT-PCR was done with HTBI primers and the Qiagen OneStep RT-PCR kit, and was followed by a second round of multiplex PCR, then size selection and purification. Sequencing of the libraries was carried out on an Illumina HiSeq2000 in paired-end mode with 100 bp reads. On the study's bioinformatics: SOAPnuke was used to process the reads, removing any read that contained adapters or uncalled bases, had a mean Phred below 15, or lacked an exact match to the constant primer or identifier. COPE v1.2.5 was used to merge the high-quality paired reads. Each unique nucleotide sequence was defined as a clonotype, and clonotypes were aligned to IMGT TRB V, D and J references with MiTCR v1.1. The analysis was limited to V-J combinations with a frequency above 0.0001, which together covered approximately 99% of repertoires. For each V-J combination, a TCR clonal expansion and chaos score was defined as F50 clonal expansion divided by the chaos observed in the TCRdist matrix. Welch's t-statistics and random forest were used to reduce the features to about 14 V-J combinations, which were then used as input to a naive Bayes classifier. The Morisita-Horn index was used to measure how similar the thyroid and blood repertoires were. TCRdb trimmed public reads at Q25 via fastp, called clones via MiXCR and kept in-frame beta chains. Each record represents a unique CDR3 protein, reported with the most common genes and DNA among its rows. These V and J calls originate from TCRdb's pipeline instead of the authors' own analysis. The sample table records a few hundred thousand distinct CDR3 sequences; approximately 20% of these occur just once. Of the sample, roughly 1.5% is held by the ten largest clones.

This clonotype was seen ten or more times. This receptor's antigen is unknown. No clone much larger than this one lies a single base away; base qualities are absent. What was sequenced was peripheral blood. The chain uses TRBV27 and TRBJ2-7, with 7 junctional bases fitting TRBD1. The TCR sequence derives from a woman aged 18 to 35 with Graves' ophthalmopathy. Donor details come from another sample of the same person, matched by shared clones. The CDR3 region has the sequence CASSPGQAHYEQYF. The DNA sequence is TGTGCCAGCAGTCCTGGACAGGCCCACTACGAGCAGTACTTC.